These 20 T cell receptor beta chains came from one sample sequenced in a study of early T cells in non-severe SARS-CoV-2 infection. One entry per CDR3 protein, called by TCRdb with MiXCR from the 5' RACE reads. The sample carries 64,000 or so distinct CDR3 sequences, roughly an eighth recorded once. The sample consisted of whole blood, taken at baseline. The receptors shown here come from an adult who was a healthcare worker with PCR-confirmed SARS-CoV-2 infection or an uninfected control (not recorded which).

The gene calls are TRBV11-2 and TRBJ2-1; D is undetermined. The CDR3 is made up of 18 amino acids. Trimming pared 4 bases from V and 0 bases from J, leaving 19 bases between. From germline, CDR1 is SGHAT and CDR2 FQNNGV. CDR3 nucleotides: TGTGCCAGCAGCTCAGAAGACTGGCCACTAAGCTCCTACAATGAGCAGTTCTTC. This codes for CASSSEDWPLSSYNEQFF.

In its sample, this clonotype was seen many times. The V gene is TRBV5-1, the J gene TRBJ2-2; no clear D. Per germline, CDR1 SGHRS and CDR2 YFSETQ. The V end lost 2 bases, the J end lost 1 base, and 6 bases lay between the germline ends. There are 14 residues in the CDR3. CDR3 sequence (DNA): TGCGCCAGCAGCTTAGGCTTGAACACCGGGGAGCTGTTTTTT. Translated, it gives CASSLGLNTGELFF.

This clonotype occurred a few times. The chain is built from TRBV20-1 and TRBJ1-2; 7 nucleotides match TRBD1. This CDR3 region has 15 residues. V was pared by 2 bases and J by 2 bases, with 8 bases of the junction left unmatched. Germline loops: CDR1 DFQATT, CDR2 SNEGSKA (reference sequence). CDR3 nucleotide sequence: TGCAGTGCTAGAATTAGGACAGGAGAAAACTATGGCTACACCTTC. Translation gives CSARIRTGENYGYTF.

CDR3 sequence: CASNDGRTGVFAGELFF. In DNA form, the CDR3 reads TGTGCCAGCAACGACGGAAGGACAGGGGTTTTTGCCGGGGAGCTGTTTTTT. The rearrangement uses TRBV7-9 and TRBJ2-2, with 9 bases identical to TRBD1. This CDR3 is 17 amino acids long. CDR1 SEHNR and CDR2 FQNEAQ come from the germline V gene (reference sequence). Trimming at V came to 7 bases and at J to 6 bases, leaving 15 bases not matched to a gene.

The chain carries TRBV11-2 and TRBJ2-7; perhaps TRBD2 as D (5 bases). Germline V gives CDR1 SGHAT, CDR2 FQNNGV. CDR3 size: 16 residues. V shed 0 bases and J shed 5 bases, with 17 bases lying between them. The CDR3 here is CASSLDLMGRLDEQYF. The CDR3 DNA reads as TGTGCCAGCAGCTTAGATCTTATGGGGAGACTCGACGAGCAGTACTTC. Supplemented by reference TRBV11-2 and TRBJ2-7, the full variable domain reads EAGVAQSPRYKIIEKRQSVAFWCNPISGHATLYWYQQILGQGPKLLIQFQNNGVVDDSQLPKDRFSAERLKGVDSTLKIQPAKLEDSAVYLCASSLDLMGRLDEQYFGPGTRLTVT.

This clonotype was picked up many times. The chain joins TRBV6-5 to TRBJ1-4; D not resolved. This CDR3 comprises 16 residues. Germline V gene data show CDR1 as MNHEY and CDR2 as SVGAGI. Trimming took 0 bases from V and 5 from J, leaving 13 bases between them. The CDR3 DNA reads TGTGCCAGCAGTTACTCCTGGGTAAAGTCCAATGAAAAACTGTTTTTT. Translating it yields CASSYSWVKSNEKLFF.

This clonotype turned up a few times. This chain joins TRBV18 and TRBJ2-5, with 8 bases aligning to TRBD2. Germline V gives CDR1 KGHSH, CDR2 LQKENI. The CDR3 length is 17 residues. The J segment lost 3 bases and the V segment lost 4 bases, leaving 13 bases of the junction unmatched. The CDR3 coding sequence is TGTGCCAGCTCACTAGACTCTGCGGGGGGCCGAAAAGAGACCCAGTACTTC. Translation: CASSLDSAGGRKETQYF.

This clonotype has at least ten counts. The rearrangement links TRBV11-2 to TRBJ1-2; D call uncertain. Germline CDR1 is SGHAT and CDR2 is FQNNGV. The CDR3 length is 15 residues. The V end lost 0 bases, the J end lost 5 bases, and 13 bases lay between the germline ends. Here the CDR3 DNA reads TGTGCCAGCAGCTTAGATCTGGGAGGATGGTATGGCTACACCTTC. Protein product: CASSLDLGGWYGYTF.

This clonotype appeared a few times. J is TRBJ2-4 and V is TRBV28, with D possibly matching TRBD1 (6 bases). The CDR3 spans 16 residues. V lost 1 base and J lost 4, with 14 bases in between. Germline V CDR1 and CDR2: MDHEN, SYDVKM. The CDR3 reads CASSLSPWTEKNIQYF. CDR3 nucleotide sequence: TGTGCCAGCAGTTTATCACCCTGGACAGAAAAAAACATTCAGTACTTC.

Many counts were recorded for this clonotype. The genes are TRBV2 and TRBJ2-1; TRBD2 is a possible D gene (5 bases). V lost 10 bases, J lost 6 bases, and 10 bases lay in between. Germline-derived CDR1 and CDR2 are SNHLY and FYNNEI. There are 11 residues in the CDR3. The CDR3 DNA is TGTGCCACAAGACTACTCAATGAGCAGTTCTTC. Amino acids: CATRLLNEQFF.

This clonotype has just a few counts. This rearrangement joins TRBV19 to TRBJ2-5; TRBD2 might be the D (6 bases). CDR1 LNHDA and CDR2 SQIVND come from the germline V gene (reference sequence). The CDR3 loop spans 14 amino acids. Trimming cost V 3 bases and J 3 bases, with 11 bases left between them. CDR3 residues: CASSMGGSKETQYF. The CDR3 nucleotides read TGTGCCAGTAGTATGGGAGGTAGTAAAGAGACCCAGTACTTC.

CDR3 sequence reads: CASSAHYEQYF. CDR3 DNA sequence: TGTGCCAGCAGCGCGCACTACGAGCAGTACTTC. V usage is TRBV7-2 and J usage is TRBJ2-7; D uncertain. CDR3 length equals 11 residues. Germline V CDR1 and CDR2: SGHTA, FQGNSA. Trimming removed 5 bases from V and 3 bases from J, with 5 bases in between.

The V gene is TRBV10-3, the J gene TRBJ2-7; 7 bases align to TRBD2. The CDR3 sequence is 15 residues long. J was trimmed by 5 bases and V by 6 bases; bases with no gene match: 13. CDR1 is ENHRY, CDR2 SYGVKD, per germline. For the CDR3, the DNA is TGTGCCATCAGCATGCCCGGGGGGAATGGCAACGAGCAGTACTTC. The encoded protein is CAISMPGGNGNEQYF.

This clonotype turned up a few times. The rearrangement links TRBV20-1 to TRBJ1-2; no reliable D call. Germline V gene lookup returns CDR1 DFQATT and CDR2 SNEGSKA (reference sequence). CDR3 size: 15 residues. Deletions cut 0 bases from V and 4 bases from J, with 15 bases between. In nucleotides, the CDR3 is TGCAGTGCTAGAGATGAGGGTTTGGACCTCTATGGCTACACCTTC. Protein sequence: CSARDEGLDLYGYTF.

This clonotype was recorded many times. The chain carries TRBV12-3 or TRBV12-4 and TRBJ1-5, with no clear D. The CDR3 has 13 residues. Trimming shortened V by 2 bases and J by 7 bases, and 9 bases separated the two germline ends. In DNA form, the CDR3 reads TGTGCCAGCAGTTTATTCGGCGGCCAGCCCCAGCATTTT. Protein sequence: CASSLFGGQPQHF.

This clonotype occurred a few times. This rearrangement joins TRBV5-1 to TRBJ1-1, with a tentative D call TRBD1 (5 bases). Deletions cut 0 bases from V and 1 base from J, with 10 bases between. Germline-derived CDR1 and CDR2 are SGHRS and YFSETQ. The CDR3 has 15 residues. CDR3 in DNA: TGCGCCAGCAGCTTGGCCGGGACGGCGAACACTGAAGCTTTCTTT. The encoded protein is CASSLAGTANTEAFF.

Only a few counts were recorded for this clonotype. The chain recombines TRBV5-1 with TRBJ1-2; D is ambiguous. The CDR3 consists of 13 residues. The germline CDR1 and CDR2 sequences are SGHRS and YFSETQ. Deletions cut 4 bases from V and 7 bases from J, with 14 bases between. The CDR3 region has the DNA TGCGCCAGCAGCCAAGGACGGCGCGTTGGCTACACCTTC. Protein product: CASSQGRRVGYTF.

This clonotype was picked up many times. In DNA form, the CDR3 reads TGTGCCAGCTCACCACCAGAGGTGTCGGAGACCCAGTACTTC. This encodes CASSPPEVSETQYF. The V gene is TRBV18, the J gene TRBJ2-5; unclear D gene. This CDR3 spans 14 amino acids. Per germline, CDR1 KGHSH and CDR2 LQKENI. V lost 0 bases and J lost 5, with 10 bases in between.

This clonotype has at least ten counts. The V call is TRBV29-1, the J call TRBJ1-1, with D possibly being TRBD1 (5 bases). V lost 4 bases to trimming and J lost 1 base, with 13 bases between them. CDR1 is SQVTM, CDR2 ANQGSEA, per germline. This CDR3 spans 14 amino acids. The CDR3 coding sequence is TGCAGCGTTGGCTCCAGGGCTACGAACACTGAAGCTTTCTTT. This sequence encodes CSVGSRATNTEAFF.

The rearrangement links TRBV4-3 to TRBJ2-2, with D possibly being TRBD1 or TRBD2 (6 bases each). CDR1 is LGHNA and CDR2 is YSLEER in the germline V gene. Trimming removed 1 base at V and 1 base at J, with 13 bases between. This CDR3 has 17 amino acids. The chain's CDR3 is CASSQVVQGGNTGELFF. As DNA, the CDR3 is TGCGCCAGCAGCCAAGTGGTACAGGGAGGGAACACCGGGGAGCTGTTTTTT.